Sequencing of this T cell receptor beta chain was carried out in a study of CXCR3-negative and CXCR3-positive naive CD8 T cells. Study observations and caveats: Naive cells used TRBV-TRBJ genes in much the same way whether CXCR3-negative or CXCR3-positive; memory cells did not. Post-cryopreservation CXCR3 expression was partly diminished, and the bulk of assays employed fresh PBMCs. Relative to memory CD8+ cells, whose diversity was much lower, both naive subsets had comparably high diversity.

In regard to this clonotype: Its antigen remains unidentified.

With more than 250,000 cells each, the CD8+ T cell subsets were individually sorted in triplicate. This CDR3 spans 13 amino acids. CDR1 and CDR2 (germline): SEHNR, FQNEAQ (reference sequence). Each TRB cDNA library was prepared by 5' RACE (with UMI labels). TCRdb reprocessed the 5' RACE reads; each CDR3 protein has one entry and no DNA is given. This sample's clone table lists 55,000 to 70,000 distinct CDR3 sequences. Material: memory CD8+ T cells from blood. The receptor was isolated from a human donor in good health. Some clones in this sample may be carry-over from other donors' samples. V and J are TRBV7-9 and TRBJ2-1; TCRdb reports TRBD2, a call that lacks DNA to check it against. Here the CDR3 reads CASSLAPRVEQFF.